Presented here are 18 T cell receptor beta chains from one specimen sequenced in a study of blood T cell repertoires in COVID-19. The repertoire was sequenced with immunoSEQ multiplex PCR; TCRdb's copy has only in-frame clones and lacks some. The sample includes under 150,000 clones, about 84% of them seen just once. Input material: peripheral blood. All receptors derive from a man between 60 and 70 years old with active or convalescent COVID-19.

The chain links TRBV20-1 to TRBJ2-3; 11 bases align to TRBD2. Germline V lookup: CDR1 DFQATT, CDR2 SNEGSKA (reference sequence). J was trimmed by 0 bases and V by 3 bases; bases with no gene match: 8. The CDR3 consists of 17 residues. CDR3 protein: CSASPGLAVSSTDTQYF. The DNA of the CDR3 is TGCAGTGCTAGTCCGGGACTAGCGGTCTCTAGCACAGATACGCAGTATTTT.

The chain couples TRBV6-6 to TRBJ1-2, with TRBD1 matching over 11 bases. V was clipped by 5 bases and J by 4 bases; unmatched bases: 6. The CDR3 length is 15 residues. CDR1 and CDR2 (germline): MNHNY, SVGAGI (reference sequence). The CDR3 is CASSPRDRGGYGYTF. The CDR3 region has the DNA TGTGCCAGCAGTCCCCGGGACAGGGGGGGCTATGGCTACACCTTC.

The rearrangement uses TRBV11-3 and TRBJ2-3; TRBD2 agrees at 7 bases. The CDR3 runs 16 residues. CDR1 SGHNT and CDR2 YENEEA come from the germline V gene. V gave up 4 bases and J gave up 3 bases; unmatched junction bases: 10. The CDR3 region has the DNA TGTGCCAGCAGCTCTCGGGGGGAGCGGGGAACAGATACGCAGTATTTT. Its protein product is CASSSRGERGTDTQYF.

This clone was recorded at least ten times. The chain couples TRBV19 to TRBJ1-2; D possibly corresponds to TRBD1 (5 bases). Trimming took off 4 bases at V and 2 bases at J, with 23 bases between the two ends. Germline loops: CDR1 LNHDA, CDR2 SQIVND (reference sequence). This CDR3 is 18 amino acids long. This CDR3 reads CASSTPPGGAHYNYGYTF. The CDR3 nucleotides are TGTGCCAGTAGTACCCCCCCGGGGGGAGCCCACTACAACTATGGCTACACCTTC.

The chain recombines TRBV2 with TRBJ2-3, with 7 nucleotides matching TRBD2. V lost 11 bases and J lost 1; bases outside the gene matches: 9. This CDR3 is 14 amino acids long. From germline, CDR1 is SNHLY and CDR2 FYNNEI. The CDR3 loop reads CAGSSGSGTDTQYF. The CDR3, as DNA: TGTGCCGGAAGTAGCGGGTCAGGCACAGATACGCAGTATTTT.

The V and J genes are TRBV28 and TRBJ1-4; perhaps TRBD1 as D (5 bases). V shed 2 bases and J shed 5 bases, with 12 bases lying between them. Germline lookup yields CDR1 MDHEN and CDR2 SYDVKM. CDR3 length: 15 residues. The CDR3 DNA reads as TGTGCCAGCAGTTTAGGTGGGGCAGGGAATGAAAAACTGTTTTTT. Translating it yields CASSLGGAGNEKLFF.

The chain carries TRBV19 and TRBJ2-7; the match to TRBD2 covers 7 bases. Unmatched junction bases numbered 7, after V lost 6 bases and J lost 2 bases. Germline assignment: CDR1 LNHDA and CDR2 SQIVND (reference sequence). The CDR3 length is 14 residues. The CDR3: CASSTTAGPYEQYF. The CDR3 DNA reads as TGTGCCAGTAGCACTACAGCGGGGCCCTACGAGCAGTACTTC.

The chain carries TRBV28 and TRBJ1-2, with D possibly being TRBD1 (6 bases). Germline V lookup: CDR1 MDHEN, CDR2 SYDVKM. Trimming pared 2 bases from V and 3 bases from J, leaving 13 bases between. The CDR3 runs to 15 residues. This CDR3 is CASSLRARGDYGYTF. Written as DNA, the CDR3 is TGTGCCAGCAGTTTACGGGCCAGGGGTGACTATGGCTACACCTTC.

This chain uses TRBV18 with TRBJ2-2; 9 nucleotides align to TRBD1. The CDR3 is made up of 15 amino acids. Trimming took 3 bases from V and 3 from J; bases not matched to a gene: 2. The V gene's germline CDR1 is KGHSH and CDR2 LQKENI. The CDR3 DNA is TGTGCCAGCTCACCGGGGGACAGGGACACCGGGGAGCTGTTTTTT. This sequence encodes CASSPGDRDTGELFF.

This clone was seen a single time. This chain joins TRBV19 and TRBJ2-1; TRBD1 matches at 9 bases. The length of the CDR3 is 14 residues. The V segment lost 4 bases and the J segment 8 bases; nucleotides outside the gene matches: 6. CDR1 and CDR2 from the germline V gene are LNHDA and SQIVND (reference sequence). CDR3: CASSTGQGTYEQFF. CDR3 coding DNA: TGTGCCAGTAGTACGGGACAGGGAACGTATGAGCAGTTCTTC.

This chain joins TRBV3-1 (or the pseudogene TRBV3-2) and TRBJ2-1; D is unclear. Germline lookup yields CDR1 LGHDT and CDR2 YNNKEL (reference sequence). V dropped 1 base and J dropped 9 bases, with 13 bases sitting between them. The CDR3 runs to 14 residues. CDR3 region: CASSQAPPLREQFF. The CDR3 DNA sequence: TGTGCCAGCAGCCAAGCGCCACCTTTGCGTGAGCAGTTCTTC.

The V and J genes are TRBV7-2 and TRBJ2-7; 9 bases map to TRBD1. This CDR3 is built from 15 residues. V shed 1 base and J 6 bases; nucleotides not matched to a gene: 7. Germline V gives CDR1 SGHTA, CDR2 FQGNSA. DNA of the CDR3: TGTGCCAGCAGCTTAGAGTGGACAGGGGCGTCCGAGCAGTACTTC. Protein: CASSLEWTGASEQYF.

The chain links TRBV7-9 to TRBJ2-7, with D uncertain. CDR1 and CDR2 from the germline V gene are SEHNR and FQNEAQ (reference sequence). There are 11 residues in the CDR3. Trimming removed 5 bases at V and 1 base at J, with 3 bases between. This CDR3 is CASSPSYEQYF. CDR3 nucleotides: TGTGCCAGCAGCCCTTCCTACGAGCAGTACTTC.

The chain couples TRBV3-1 (or the pseudogene TRBV3-2) to TRBJ2-3; TRBD1 is a possible D gene (5 bases). V was cut by 1 base and J by 2 bases, with 13 bases left in between. The CDR3 runs to 16 residues. Germline V CDR1 and CDR2: LGHDT, YNNKEL (reference sequence). CDR3 nucleotides: TGTGCCAGCAGCCAAGGGGCAGGGATTGCCACAGATACGCAGTATTTT. Translation: CASSQGAGIATDTQYF.

The chain recombines TRBV3-1 (or the pseudogene TRBV3-2) with TRBJ2-3; a possible D gene is TRBD2 (6 bases). This CDR3 contains 15 residues. Trimming took off 4 bases at V and 1 base at J, with 12 bases between the two ends. The germline gives CDR1 LGHDT, CDR2 YNNKEL (reference sequence). CDR3 residues: CASSPRDSRTDTQYF. The CDR3 DNA follows: TGTGCCAGCAGCCCCCGGGACTCACGCACAGATACGCAGTATTTT.

The V gene is TRBV2, the J gene TRBJ1-5; D remains unclear. The length of the CDR3 is 15 residues. Trimming shortened V by 5 bases and J by 2 bases, and 13 bases separated the two germline ends. CDR1 and CDR2 from the germline V gene are SNHLY and FYNNEI. The DNA of the CDR3 is TGTGCCAGCAGTCGAGGTCTATCGGGCAATCAGCCCCAGCATTTT. Translation gives CASSRGLSGNQPQHF.

The gene calls are TRBV19 and TRBJ1-4; D uncertain. Trimming pared 6 bases from V and 6 bases from J, leaving 14 bases between. Germline loops: CDR1 LNHDA, CDR2 SQIVND (reference sequence). This CDR3 is built from 14 residues. The CDR3 loop is CASRTTSADEKLFF. CDR3 sequence (DNA): TGTGCCAGTAGAACGACTTCCGCGGATGAAAAACTGTTTTTT.

The chain carries TRBV6-2 or TRBV6-3 and TRBJ2-7; D gene unclear. The germline V and J ends were trimmed by 0 bases and 6 bases, with 9 bases remaining between them. This CDR3 has 13 amino acids. CDR1 and CDR2 (germline): MNHEY, SVGEGT. The CDR3: CASSYSQQSEQYF. The CDR3, as DNA: TGTGCCAGCAGTTACTCACAGCAATCCGAGCAGTACTTC.